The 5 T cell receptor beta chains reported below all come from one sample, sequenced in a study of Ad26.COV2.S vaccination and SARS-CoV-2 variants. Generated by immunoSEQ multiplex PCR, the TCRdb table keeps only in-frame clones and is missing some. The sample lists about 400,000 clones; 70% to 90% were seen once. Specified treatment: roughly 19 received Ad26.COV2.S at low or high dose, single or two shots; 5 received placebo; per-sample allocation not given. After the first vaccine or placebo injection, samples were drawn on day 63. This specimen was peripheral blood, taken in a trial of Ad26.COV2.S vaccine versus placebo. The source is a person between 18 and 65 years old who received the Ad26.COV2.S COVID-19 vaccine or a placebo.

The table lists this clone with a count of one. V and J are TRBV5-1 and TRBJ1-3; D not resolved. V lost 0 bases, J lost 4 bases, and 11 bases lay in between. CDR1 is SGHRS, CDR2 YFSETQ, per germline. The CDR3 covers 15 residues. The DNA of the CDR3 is TGCGCCAGCAGCTTGGCCGGTTCTCCGGGAAACACCATATATTTT. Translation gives CASSLAGSPGNTIYF.

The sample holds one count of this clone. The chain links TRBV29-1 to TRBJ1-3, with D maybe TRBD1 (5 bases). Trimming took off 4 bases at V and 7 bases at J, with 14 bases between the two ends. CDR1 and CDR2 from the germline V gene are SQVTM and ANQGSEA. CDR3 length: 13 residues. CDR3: CSVVVQGGNTIYF. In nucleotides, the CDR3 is TGCAGCGTTGTGGTTCAGGGCGGGAACACCATATATTTT.

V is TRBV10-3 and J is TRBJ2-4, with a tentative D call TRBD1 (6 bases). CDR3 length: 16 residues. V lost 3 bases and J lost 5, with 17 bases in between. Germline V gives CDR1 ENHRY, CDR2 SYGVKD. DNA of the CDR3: TGTGCCATCAGTGAATTCCCCTCTGGGACACAAAACATTCAGTACTTC. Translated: CAISEFPSGTQNIQYF.

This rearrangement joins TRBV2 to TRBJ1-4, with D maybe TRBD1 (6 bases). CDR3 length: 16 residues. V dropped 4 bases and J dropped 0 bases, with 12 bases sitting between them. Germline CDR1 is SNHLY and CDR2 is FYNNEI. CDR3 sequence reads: CASSAQGISTNEKLFF. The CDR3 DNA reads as TGTGCCAGCAGTGCCCAGGGGATATCAACTAATGAAAAACTGTTTTTT.

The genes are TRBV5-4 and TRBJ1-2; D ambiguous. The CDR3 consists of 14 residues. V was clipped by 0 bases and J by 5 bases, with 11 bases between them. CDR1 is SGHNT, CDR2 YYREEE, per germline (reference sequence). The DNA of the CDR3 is TGTGCCAGCAGCTTGGATCCAGAAGATTATGGCTACACCTTC. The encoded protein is CASSLDPEDYGYTF.